Listed below are T cell receptor beta chains from one sample, sequenced in a study of shared clonotypes between healthy human individuals. The assay was immunoSEQ multiplex PCR, and TCRdb's table has in-frame clones only and misses some. This sample has a few hundred thousand clones, with 97% found just once. Sequencing used naive CD4+ T cells sorted from blood. Source of these receptors: a woman aged 25 to 45 in good health. Both conserved end residues are part of each CDR3. D genes are given only for firm matches. Expanded clones are given a class, and other clones once, few, many or no size at all.

CASSSGGNQPQHF	TGTGCCAGCAGTAGCGGCGGCAATCAGCCCCAGCATTTT	NA	NA	TRBV6-1	TRBJ1-5
CASKQAGGRVGEQYF	TGCGCCAGCAAACAAGCGGGAGGGCGGGTAGGCGAGCAGTACTTC	NA	TRBD2	TRBV23-1	TRBJ2-7
CASSLQHTAYEQYF	TGTGCCAGCAGCTTACAACACACAGCCTACGAGCAGTACTTC	NA	NA	TRBV11-1	TRBJ2-7
CASSISPMNTEAFF	TGTGCCAGTAGTATTTCGCCCATGAACACTGAAGCTTTCTTT	few	NA	TRBV19	TRBJ1-1
CASSRPLDKPYEQYF	TGTGCCAGCTCACGACCTCTGGACAAGCCCTACGAGCAGTACTTC	NA	NA	TRBV18	TRBJ2-7
CASSAGQGNQPQHF	TGTGCCAGCAGCGCGGGACAGGGGAATCAGCCCCAGCATTTT	NA	TRBD1	TRBV28	TRBJ1-5
CASSLEREGTHEQYF	TGTGCCAGCAGTTTAGAGCGGGAGGGAACCCACGAGCAGTACTTC	NA	TRBD2	TRBV6-5	TRBJ2-7
CASSELTDQETQYF	TGTGCCAGCAGTGAATTGACAGATCAAGAGACCCAGTACTTC	NA	NA	TRBV2	TRBJ2-5
CASSEFRGANTQYF	TGTGCCAGCAGTGAATTTCGGGGGGCAAATACGCAGTATTTT	NA	NA	TRBV25-1	TRBJ2-3
CASSQDGGAYEQYF	TGCGCCAGCAGCCAAGATGGGGGGGCCTACGAGCAGTACTTC	NA	TRBD2	TRBV4-1	TRBJ2-7
CASSLWAGNQPQHF	TGTGCCAGCAGTTTGTGGGCCGGCAATCAGCCCCAGCATTTT	NA	NA	TRBV28	TRBJ1-5
CASSGGRWRGGVETQYF	TGCGCCAGCAGCGGAGGCCGGTGGAGGGGAGGAGTAGAGACCCAGTACTTC	NA	NA	TRBV5-1	TRBJ2-5
CASKGAGGYEQYF	TGTGCCAGCAAAGGGGCAGGGGGCTACGAGCAGTACTTC	NA	TRBD1	TRBV2	TRBJ2-7
CASSLTAGLAGANEQFF	TGTGCCAGCAGCTTAACGGCTGGGCTAGCGGGAGCCAATGAGCAGTTCTTC	once	TRBD2	TRBV7-3	TRBJ2-1